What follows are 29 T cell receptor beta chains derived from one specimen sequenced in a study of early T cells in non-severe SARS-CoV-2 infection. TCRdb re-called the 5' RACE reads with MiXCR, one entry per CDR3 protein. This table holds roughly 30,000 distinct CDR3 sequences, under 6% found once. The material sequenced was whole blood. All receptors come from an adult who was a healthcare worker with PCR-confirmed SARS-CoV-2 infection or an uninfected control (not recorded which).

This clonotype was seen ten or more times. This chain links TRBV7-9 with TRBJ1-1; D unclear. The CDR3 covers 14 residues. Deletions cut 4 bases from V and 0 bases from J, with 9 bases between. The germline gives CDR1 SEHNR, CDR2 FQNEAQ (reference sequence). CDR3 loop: CASSSRDMNTEAFF. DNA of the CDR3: TGTGCCAGCAGCTCGAGAGACATGAACACTGAAGCTTTCTTT.

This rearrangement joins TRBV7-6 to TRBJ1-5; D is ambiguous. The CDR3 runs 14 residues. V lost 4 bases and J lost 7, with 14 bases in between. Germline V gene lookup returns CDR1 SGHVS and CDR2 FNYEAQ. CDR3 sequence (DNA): TGTGCCAGCAGCTCCCGTTTCAGTAACCAGCCCCAGCATTTT. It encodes CASSSRFSNQPQHF.

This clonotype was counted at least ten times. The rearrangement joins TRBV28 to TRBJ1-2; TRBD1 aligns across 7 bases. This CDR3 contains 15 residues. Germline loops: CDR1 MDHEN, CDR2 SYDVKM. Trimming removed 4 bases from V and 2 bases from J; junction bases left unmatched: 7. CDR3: CASSSTSTGNYGYTF. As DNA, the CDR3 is TGTGCCAGCAGTTCCACCTCGACAGGGAACTATGGCTACACCTTC.

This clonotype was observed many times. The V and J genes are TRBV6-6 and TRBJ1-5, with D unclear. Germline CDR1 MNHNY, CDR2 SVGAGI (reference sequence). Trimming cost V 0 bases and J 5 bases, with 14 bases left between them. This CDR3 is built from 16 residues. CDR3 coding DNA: TGTGCCAGCAGTTACTCGATAGGAGGATACCATCAGCCCCAGCATTTT. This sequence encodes CASSYSIGGYHQPQHF.

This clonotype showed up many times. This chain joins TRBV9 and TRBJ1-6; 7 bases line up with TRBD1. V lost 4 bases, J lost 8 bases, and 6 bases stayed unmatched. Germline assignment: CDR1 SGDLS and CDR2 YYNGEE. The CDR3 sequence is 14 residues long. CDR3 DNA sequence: TGTGCCAGCAGCCTTGGGGACAGCTATTCACCCCTCCACTTT. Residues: CASSLGDSYSPLHF.

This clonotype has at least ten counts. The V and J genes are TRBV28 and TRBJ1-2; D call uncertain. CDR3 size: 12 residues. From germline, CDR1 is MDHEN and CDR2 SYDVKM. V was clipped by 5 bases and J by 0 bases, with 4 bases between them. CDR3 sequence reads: CASSIANYGYTF. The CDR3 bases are TGTGCCAGCAGTATTGCTAACTATGGCTACACCTTC.

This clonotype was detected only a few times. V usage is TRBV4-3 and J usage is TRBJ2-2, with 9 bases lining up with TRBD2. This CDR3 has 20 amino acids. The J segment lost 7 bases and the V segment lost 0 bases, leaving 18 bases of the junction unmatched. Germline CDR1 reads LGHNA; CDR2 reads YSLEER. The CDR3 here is CASSQDPGSRGGAFIGELFF. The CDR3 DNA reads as TGCGCCAGCAGCCAAGATCCCGGGTCCCGCGGGGGGGCCTTTATCGGGGAGCTGTTTTTT.

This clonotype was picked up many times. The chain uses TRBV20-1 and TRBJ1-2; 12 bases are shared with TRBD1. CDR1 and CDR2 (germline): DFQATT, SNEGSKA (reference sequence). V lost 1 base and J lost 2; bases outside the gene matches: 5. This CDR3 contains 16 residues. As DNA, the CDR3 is TGCAGTGCTAGAGGGGACAGGGGGCCCTCGAACTATGGCTACACCTTC. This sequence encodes CSARGDRGPSNYGYTF.

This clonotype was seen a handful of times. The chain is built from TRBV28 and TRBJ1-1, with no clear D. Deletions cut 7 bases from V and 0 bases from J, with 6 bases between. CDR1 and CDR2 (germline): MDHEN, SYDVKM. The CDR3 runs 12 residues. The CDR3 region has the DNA TGTGCCAGCAATTTCATGAACACTGAAGCTTTCTTT. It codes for CASNFMNTEAFF.

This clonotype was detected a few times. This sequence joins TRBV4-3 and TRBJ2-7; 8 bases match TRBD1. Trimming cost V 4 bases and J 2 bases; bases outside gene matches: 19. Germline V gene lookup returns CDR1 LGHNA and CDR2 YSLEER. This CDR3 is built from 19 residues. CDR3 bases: TGCGCCAGCAGCCTTCACGGGACAGGCGGCACCGAATATCCCTACGAGCAGTACTTC. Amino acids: CASSLHGTGGTEYPYEQYF.

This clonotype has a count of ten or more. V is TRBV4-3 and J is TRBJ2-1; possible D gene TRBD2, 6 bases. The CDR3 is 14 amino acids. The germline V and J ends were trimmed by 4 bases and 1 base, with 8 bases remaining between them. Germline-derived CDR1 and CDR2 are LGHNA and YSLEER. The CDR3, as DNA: TGCGCCAGCAGCCGGAGGGGTTCCTACAATGAGCAGTTCTTC. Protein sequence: CASSRRGSYNEQFF.

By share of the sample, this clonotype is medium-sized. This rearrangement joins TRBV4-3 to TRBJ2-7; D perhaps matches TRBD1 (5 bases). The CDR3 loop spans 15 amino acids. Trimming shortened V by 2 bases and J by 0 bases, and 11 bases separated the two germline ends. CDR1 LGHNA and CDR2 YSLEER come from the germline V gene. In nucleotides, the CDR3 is TGCGCCAGCAGCCAACGAACAGGAGTCTCCTACGAGCAGTACTTC. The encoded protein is CASSQRTGVSYEQYF.

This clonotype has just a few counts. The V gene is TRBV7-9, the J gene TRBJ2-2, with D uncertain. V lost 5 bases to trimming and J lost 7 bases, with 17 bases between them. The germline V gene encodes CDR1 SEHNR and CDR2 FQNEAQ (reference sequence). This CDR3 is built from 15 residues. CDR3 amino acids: CASSPPLPLCGELFF. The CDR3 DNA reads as TGTGCCAGCAGCCCACCCCTGCCCCTTTGCGGGGAGCTGTTTTTT.

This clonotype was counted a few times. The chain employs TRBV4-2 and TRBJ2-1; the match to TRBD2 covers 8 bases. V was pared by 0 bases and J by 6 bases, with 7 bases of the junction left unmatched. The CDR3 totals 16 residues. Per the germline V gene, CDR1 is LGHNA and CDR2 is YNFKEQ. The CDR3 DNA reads TGTGCCAGCAGCCAAGACCAGCGGGGGCCCTCCAATGAGCAGTTCTTC. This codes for CASSQDQRGPSNEQFF.

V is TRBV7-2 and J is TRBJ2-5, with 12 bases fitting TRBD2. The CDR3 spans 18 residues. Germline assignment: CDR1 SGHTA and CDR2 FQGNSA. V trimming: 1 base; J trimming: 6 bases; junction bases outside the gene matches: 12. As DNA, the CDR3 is TGTGCCAGCAGCTTAGGAATCCCTAGCGGGGGGGCCACCAAGACCCAGTACTTC. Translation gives CASSLGIPSGGATKTQYF.

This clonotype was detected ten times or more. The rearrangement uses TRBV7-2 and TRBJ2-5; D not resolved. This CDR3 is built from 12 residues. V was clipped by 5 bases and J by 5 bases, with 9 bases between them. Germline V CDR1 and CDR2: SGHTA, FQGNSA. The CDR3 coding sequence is TGTGCCAGCAGCAACGATGCGGAGACCCAGTACTTC. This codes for CASSNDAETQYF.

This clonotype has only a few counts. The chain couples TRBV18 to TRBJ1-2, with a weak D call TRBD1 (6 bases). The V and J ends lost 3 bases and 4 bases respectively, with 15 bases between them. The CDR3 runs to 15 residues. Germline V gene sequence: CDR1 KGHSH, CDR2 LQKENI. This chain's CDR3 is CASSPGQFGFYGYTF. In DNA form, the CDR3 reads TGTGCCAGCTCACCGGGACAATTTGGGTTCTATGGCTACACCTTC.

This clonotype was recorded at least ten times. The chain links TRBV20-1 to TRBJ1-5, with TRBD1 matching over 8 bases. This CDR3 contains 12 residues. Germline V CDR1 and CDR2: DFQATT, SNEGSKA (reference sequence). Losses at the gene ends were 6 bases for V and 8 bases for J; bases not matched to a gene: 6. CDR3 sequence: CSAGQGGEPQHF. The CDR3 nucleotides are TGCAGTGCCGGACAGGGCGGCGAGCCCCAGCATTTT.

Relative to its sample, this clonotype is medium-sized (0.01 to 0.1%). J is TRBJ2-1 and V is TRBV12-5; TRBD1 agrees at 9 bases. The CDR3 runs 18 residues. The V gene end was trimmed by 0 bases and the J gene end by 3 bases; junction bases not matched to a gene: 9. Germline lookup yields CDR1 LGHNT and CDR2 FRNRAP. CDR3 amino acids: CASGLVLGDREDYNEQFF. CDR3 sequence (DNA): TGTGCTAGTGGTTTGGTACTCGGGGACAGGGAGGACTACAATGAGCAGTTCTTC.

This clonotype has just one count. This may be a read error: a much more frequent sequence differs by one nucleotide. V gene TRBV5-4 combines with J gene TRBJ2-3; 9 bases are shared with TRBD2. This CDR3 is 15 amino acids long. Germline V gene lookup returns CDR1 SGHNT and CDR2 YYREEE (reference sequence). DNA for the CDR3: TGTCCCAGCAGCTTGGCTAGCGGGGACACAGATACGCAGTATTTT. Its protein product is CPSSLASGDTDTQYF. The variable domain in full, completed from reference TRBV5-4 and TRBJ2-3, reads ETGVTQSPTHLIKTRGQQVTLRCSSQSGHNTVSWYQQALGQGPQFIFQYYREEENGRGNFPPRFSGLQFPNYSSELNVNALELDDSALYLCPSSLASGDTDTQYFGPGTRLTVL.

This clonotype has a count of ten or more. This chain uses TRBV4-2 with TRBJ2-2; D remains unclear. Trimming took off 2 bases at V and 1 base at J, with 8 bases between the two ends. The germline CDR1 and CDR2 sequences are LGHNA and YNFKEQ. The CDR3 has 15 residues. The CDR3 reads CASSQRLGNTGELFF. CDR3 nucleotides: TGTGCCAGCAGCCAACGGCTCGGGAACACCGGGGAGCTGTTTTTT.

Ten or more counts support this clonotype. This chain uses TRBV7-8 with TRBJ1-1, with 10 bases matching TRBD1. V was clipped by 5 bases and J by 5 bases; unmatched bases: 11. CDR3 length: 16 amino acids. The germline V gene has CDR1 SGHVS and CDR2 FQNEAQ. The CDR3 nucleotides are TGTGCCAGCAGCCAACTGGGACAGGGGTTGAGGACTGAAGCTTTCTTT. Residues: CASSQLGQGLRTEAFF.

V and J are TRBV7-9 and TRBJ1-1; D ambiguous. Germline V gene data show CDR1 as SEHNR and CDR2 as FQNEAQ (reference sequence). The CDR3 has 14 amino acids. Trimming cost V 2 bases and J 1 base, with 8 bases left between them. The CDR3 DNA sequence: TGTGCCAGCAGCTTATCCAATCGGAACACTGAAGCTTTCTTT. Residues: CASSLSNRNTEAFF.

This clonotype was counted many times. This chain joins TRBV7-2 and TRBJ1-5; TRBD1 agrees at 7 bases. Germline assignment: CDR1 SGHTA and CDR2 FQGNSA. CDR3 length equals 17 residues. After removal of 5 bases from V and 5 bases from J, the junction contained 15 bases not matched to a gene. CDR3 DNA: TGTGCCAGCAGCCCTAATTCTCGGACAGGCAGTGATCAGCCCCAGCATTTT. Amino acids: CASSPNSRTGSDQPQHF. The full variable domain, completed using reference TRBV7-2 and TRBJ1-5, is GAGVSQSPSNKVTEKGKDVELRCDPISGHTALYWYRQSLGQGLEFLIYFQGNSAPDKSGLPSDRFSAERTGGSVSTLTIQRTQQEDSAVYLCASSPNSRTGSDQPQHFGDGTRLSIL.

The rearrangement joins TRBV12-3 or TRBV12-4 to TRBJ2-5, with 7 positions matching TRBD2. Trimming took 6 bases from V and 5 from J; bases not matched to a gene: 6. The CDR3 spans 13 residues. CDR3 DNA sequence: TGTGCCAGCAGCCGCTTCGGGGGGGAGACCCAGTACTTC. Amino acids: CASSRFGGETQYF.

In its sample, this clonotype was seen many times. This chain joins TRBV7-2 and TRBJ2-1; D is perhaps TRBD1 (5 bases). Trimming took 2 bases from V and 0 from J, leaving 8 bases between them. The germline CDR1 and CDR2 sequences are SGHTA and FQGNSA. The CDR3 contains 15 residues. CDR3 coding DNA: TGTGCCAGCAGCTTACAGGGAAGCTCCTACAATGAGCAGTTCTTC. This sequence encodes CASSLQGSSYNEQFF. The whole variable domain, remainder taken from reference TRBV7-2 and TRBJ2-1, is GAGVSQSPSNKVTEKGKDVELRCDPISGHTALYWYRQSLGQGLEFLIYFQGNSAPDKSGLPSDRFSAERTGGSVSTLTIQRTQQEDSAVYLCASSLQGSSYNEQFFGPGTRLTVL.

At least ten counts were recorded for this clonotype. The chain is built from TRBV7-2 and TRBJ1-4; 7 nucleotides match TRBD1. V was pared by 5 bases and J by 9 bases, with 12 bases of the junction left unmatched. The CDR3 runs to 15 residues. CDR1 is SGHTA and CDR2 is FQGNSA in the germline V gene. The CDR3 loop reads CASSIRTGRMKKLFF. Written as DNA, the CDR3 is TGTGCCAGCAGCATAAGGACAGGCCGGATGAAAAAACTGTTTTTT.

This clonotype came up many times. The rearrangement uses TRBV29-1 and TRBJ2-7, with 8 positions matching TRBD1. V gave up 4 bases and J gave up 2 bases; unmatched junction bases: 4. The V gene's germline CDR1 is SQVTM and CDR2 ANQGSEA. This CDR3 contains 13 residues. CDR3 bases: TGCAGCGTTGTTGTGACAGGGGCCTACGAGCAGTACTTC. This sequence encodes CSVVVTGAYEQYF.

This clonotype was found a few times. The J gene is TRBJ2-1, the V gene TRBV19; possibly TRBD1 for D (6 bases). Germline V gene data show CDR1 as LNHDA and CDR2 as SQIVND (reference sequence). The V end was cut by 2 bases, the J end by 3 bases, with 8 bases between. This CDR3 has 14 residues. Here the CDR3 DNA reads TGTGCCAGTAGTATAAGGGGGAACTACAATGAGCAGTTCTTC. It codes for CASSIRGNYNEQFF.